This record concerns one TCR beta chain sequence. The beta constant-region primer was an equimolar mix of two oligonucleotides covering TRBC1 and TRBC2. TCRdb analysed the UMI-ligation and nested PCR reads with MiXCR anew, one entry per CDR3 protein. The sample lists about 150,000 distinct CDR3 sequences, over 15% occurring once. This specimen belongs to a study of naive and memory T cell subsets. Trimming took 5 bases from V and 0 from J, leaving 18 bases between them. Per germline, CDR1 SGHTA and CDR2 FQGNSA. The CDR3 is 17 amino acids. Cells stained for CD3, CD4, CD8, CD45RA, CD27 and viability were sorted into four CD45RA/CD27 subsets.

The chain uses TRBV7-2 and TRBJ2-3, with D maybe TRBD2 (7 bases). This TCR derives from a human donor in good health. Sequenced: naive CD4+ T cells from blood. The CDR3 region has the DNA TGTGCCAGCAGCCGACATGGGGGGGGCGCTAGCACAGATACGCAGTATTTT. Protein sequence: CASSRHGGGASTDTQYF.